The TCR beta chain described here comes from a study of HIV-infected patients and healthy controls. V lost 5 bases and J 7 bases, leaving 17 bases between the germline ends. The CDR3 is 15 residues long. Germline CDR1 is SGHVS and CDR2 is FNYEAQ. In its sample, this clonotype was seen many times. TCRdb reanalysed the 5' RACE reads using MiXCR and keeps one entry per CDR3 protein. The sample records roughly 18,000 distinct CDR3 sequences, roughly a fifth being singletons. The receptor's source is a human donor in good health. The sequencing input was CD8+ T cells from blood. The rearrangement links TRBV7-6 to TRBJ2-2; D is perhaps TRBD2 (5 bases). This CDR3 is CASSPDGDFGGELFF. CDR3 nucleotides: TGTGCCAGCAGCCCGGACGGGGATTTTGGCGGGGAGCTGTTTTTT.